Here is one TCR beta chain with its context. Its antigen is as yet unknown. In the PCR, 60 Vbeta and 13 Jbeta primers were used. TCRdb keeps only in-frame clones here, not all; method: immunoSEQ multiplex PCR. The sample is made up of 65,000 to 85,000 clones, and the top ten hold 2% to 3% of it. The data belong to a study of cytomegalovirus exposure and HLA in healthy donors. Study-wide results and limits: Later genetic work tied a missense DCLRE1C variant to beta-chain V and J trimming. Researchers catalogued roughly 170 TCR beta chains as cytomegalovirus-associated. Cytomegalovirus status was reportedly diagnosed by the classifier with high specificity and sensitivity.

Every donor was a healthy person donating bone marrow. The CDR3 is 15 amino acids. After removal of 3 bases from V and 3 bases from J, the junction contained 6 bases not matched to a gene. From germline, CDR1 is LNHNV and CDR2 YYDKDF (reference sequence). V and J are TRBV15 and TRBJ2-3, with TRBD2 identical over 7 bases. The sample consisted of PBMCs. This TCR was sampled from a female donor in good health and CMV-seropositive. The CDR3 coding sequence is TGTGCCACCAGCAGGGGGGGGGAGCGGACAGATACGCAGTATTTT. Amino acids: CATSRGGERTDTQYF.